A selection of T cell receptor beta chains follows, all from one sample in a study of T cell repertoires in cytomegalovirus infection. In TCRdb, the reads were re-called with MiXCR into one record per CDR3 protein. This table holds about half a million distinct CDR3 sequences, 33% found once. For these TCRs, the target antigens are not known. The source material was cultured PBMCs, sampled from culture after CMV antigen stimulation. The source of these receptors is a human donor in good health (CMV status not recorded). Some clones in this sample may be carry-over from other donors' samples. Both conserved end residues are part of each CDR3. The D gene is left open where the match is weak. Clone size is given for some rows only: seen once, a few or many times, or a class if the clone is expanded.

v_gene	abundance	d_gene	len	j_gene	CDR3nt	CDR3aa
TRBV11-3	.	TRBD1	14	TRBJ2-2	TGTGCCAGCAGCCCGGGACAGGTGGACGGGGAGCTGTTTTTT	CASSPGQVDGELFF
TRBV5-8	.	.	17	TRBJ1-5	TGTGCCAGCAGCTTACGGGGCCCAGCTATTAGCAATCAGCCCCAGCATTTT	CASSLRGPAISNQPQHF
TRBV7-2	many	.	14	TRBJ2-7	TGTGCCAGCAGCTTCAAGGGGCCGACCTACGAGCAGTACTTC	CASSFKGPTYEQYF
TRBV7-9	many	TRBD1	17	TRBJ1-3	TGTGCCAGCAGCGCTGCCGGGACAGGGAGGTTCGGGAACACCATATATTTT	CASSAAGTGRFGNTIYF
TRBV7-2	many	.	13	TRBJ1-1	TGTGCCAGCAGCCCATGGATGAACACTGAAGCTTTCTTT	CASSPWMNTEAFF
TRBV5-1	few	.	15	TRBJ2-1	TGCGCCAGCAGCCCGGGACGGGTGGAGTACAATGAGCAGTTCTTC	CASSPGRVEYNEQFF
TRBV20-1	.	.	13	TRBJ2-2	TGCAGTGCTAGTCCCCTTTTCACCGGGGAGCTGTTTTTT	CSASPLFTGELFF
TRBV10-1	.	.	13	TRBJ1-2	TGCGCCAGCAGTGAGGGCGCTTCCTACGGCTACACCTTC	CASSEGASYGYTF
TRBV7-8	.	.	15	TRBJ2-5	TGTGCCAGCAGCTTAGCGGGGACGGTTTGGGAGACCCAGTACTTC	CASSLAGTVWETQYF
TRBV7-2	few	TRBD1	14	TRBJ1-2	TGTGCCAGCAGCAGGGACAGGGGAGGGTATGGCTACACCTTC	CASSRDRGGYGYTF
TRBV5-1	few	TRBD2	15	TRBJ2-1	TGCGCCAGCAGCTTAGTAGGGACTAGTGACAATGAGCAGTTCTTC	CASSLVGTSDNEQFF
TRBV6-2/TRBV6-3	.	TRBD2	16	TRBJ2-1	TGTGCCAGCAGTCCTTTAGCGGGAGAGCCCTCCAATGAGCAGTTCTTC	CASSPLAGEPSNEQFF
TRBV7-3	.	.	13	TRBJ2-5	TGTGCCAGCAGCTTACGGGTCCAAGAGACCCAGTACTTC	CASSLRVQETQYF
TRBV10-3	.	TRBD1	13	TRBJ1-5	TGTGCCATGTCCGGGACAGAGGATCAGCCCCAGCATTTT	CAMSGTEDQPQHF
TRBV29-1	few	.	12	TRBJ1-1	TGCAGCGCCAGAGCTGGCAATTCCGAAGCTTTCTTT	CSARAGNSEAFF
TRBV7-2	.	.	13	TRBJ2-1	TGTGCCAGCAGCTTAAGGCGACAGTATGAGCAGTTCTTC	CASSLRRQYEQFF
TRBV29-1	.	TRBD1	16	TRBJ2-2	TGCAGCGTTGAAGATTCGAGCAGGGGGCTCACCGGGGAGCTGTTTTTT	CSVEDSSRGLTGELFF
TRBV4-1	few	.	17	TRBJ1-2	TGCGCCAGCAGCCAAGGTCCAGGAAGCCCTAAGAACTATGGCTACACCTTC	CASSQGPGSPKNYGYTF
TRBV7-2	.	TRBD1	16	TRBJ2-2	TGTGCCAGCAGACGCACCGGGACAGGGGTCACCGGGGAGCTGTTTTTT	CASRRTGTGVTGELFF
TRBV7-9	.	.	15	TRBJ1-1	TGTGCCAGCAGCTCAGGGGCTCCGGTCGCCACTGAAGCTTTCTTT	CASSSGAPVATEAFF
TRBV6-5	.	.	17	TRBJ2-3	TGTGCCAGCAGTTACGGAAGGGGGGCTAGAACGGGAGATTCGCAGTATTTT	CASSYGRGARTGDSQYF
TRBV27	.	TRBD1	12	TRBJ1-1	TGTGCCAGCAGTCCATCAGGGGGGGGAGCTTTCTTT	CASSPSGGGAFF
TRBV5-1	.	.	14	TRBJ2-3	TGCGCCAGCAGCTTCGGACAGCGATCAGATACGCAGTATTTT	CASSFGQRSDTQYF
TRBV2	.	TRBD2	15	TRBJ2-3	TGTGCCAGCAGTGAACCGGGAGGGGCCACAGATACGCAGTATTTT	CASSEPGGATDTQYF
TRBV6-2/TRBV6-3	many	TRBD2	14	TRBJ2-1	TGTGCCACCCAACTAGCGGGAGGAAACAATGAGCAGTTCTTC	CATQLAGGNNEQFF
TRBV6-5	.	.	13	TRBJ1-1	TGTGCCAGCAGTCCCGGACGGTTGGGGGAAGCTTTCTTT	CASSPGRLGEAFF
TRBV6-5	.	.	14	TRBJ2-7	TGTGCCAGCAGTTACTCGTACAGAGACTACGAGCAGTACTTC	CASSYSYRDYEQYF
TRBV7-2	.	TRBD1	14	TRBJ2-7	TGTGCCAGCAGCGCGGGACAGGGAAGGGACGAGCAGTACTTC	CASSAGQGRDEQYF
TRBV29-1	.	TRBD1	13	TRBJ1-1	TGCAGCGCAGTACAGGGGGCCGGCACTGAAGCTTTCTTT	CSAVQGAGTEAFF
TRBV7-2	.	.	14	TRBJ1-2	TGTGCCAGCAGGGGAGAAAGGAGCCTACAGGGCTACACCTTC	CASRGERSLQGYTF
TRBV7-9	.	TRBD1	14	TRBJ1-5	TGTGCCAGCAGCTTAGTAGACAGGGATCAGCCCCAGCATTTT	CASSLVDRDQPQHF
TRBV12-3/TRBV12-4	few	.	13	TRBJ2-1	TGTGCCAGCAGTTGGGGGATCAACAATGAGCAGTTCTTC	CASSWGINNEQFF
TRBV19	.	TRBD1	15	TRBJ2-1	TGTGCCAGTAGTATCCAGGGACAGGGGCAGATGGGGCAGTTCTTC	CASSIQGQGQMGQFF
TRBV7-2	many	.	13	TRBJ1-1	TGTGCCAGCAGCGTCCCGGTGAACACTGAAGCTTTCTTT	CASSVPVNTEAFF
TRBV12-3/TRBV12-4	.	.	18	TRBJ1-6	TGTGCCAGCAGTTTACGGGTCGGGGGGATCCCGTCTGGTTCACCCCTCCACTTT	CASSLRVGGIPSGSPLHF
TRBV11-2	many	TRBD1	18	TRBJ1-4	TGTGCCAGCACCGAGACAGGGGAATGGGCATCAACTAATGAAAAACTGTTTTTT	CASTETGEWASTNEKLFF
TRBV4-3	few	TRBD2	15	TRBJ2-1	TGCGCCAGCAGCCAAGATGGGGCTAGCGGGAGTTGGCTGTTCTTC	CASSQDGASGSWLFF
TRBV7-2	.	.	14	TRBJ1-4	TGTGCCAGCAGCTTAGATTTGGGGAATGAAAAACTGTTTTTT	CASSLDLGNEKLFF
TRBV18	.	TRBD2	18	TRBJ2-7	TGTGCCAGCTCACCACTCCCCTTAGGCGGGAGTGTTGGGTACGAGCAGTACTTC	CASSPLPLGGSVGYEQYF
TRBV9	.	TRBD1	14	TRBJ1-6	TGTGCCAGCAGCGTACAGGGGGATAATTCACCCCTCCACTTT	CASSVQGDNSPLHF
TRBV30	.	.	13	TRBJ1-1	TGTGCCTGGAGTCTGCCCGGGAACACTGAAGCTTTCTTT	CAWSLPGNTEAFF
TRBV19	few	TRBD2	19	TRBJ2-1	TGTGCCAGTAGTATCGGTCCTAGCGGGAGTTACAGCTCCTACAATGAGCAGTTCTTC	CASSIGPSGSYSSYNEQFF